This T cell receptor beta chain is drawn from a study of technical replicates of blood from a few donors. Data came from immunoSEQ multiplex PCR; TCRdb stores just in-frame clones and leaves some out. The sample yields tens of thousands of clones, over 80% seen once. The receptor was derived from a human donor in good health. Specimen: T cells isolated from PBMCs.

The CDR3 coding sequence is TGTGCCAGCAGCCAAGACCTAGCGGGGAGCACAGATACGCAGTATTTT. Protein sequence: CASSQDLAGSTDTQYF. The genes are TRBV14 and TRBJ2-3; 9 bases map to TRBD2. Germline CDR1 is SGHDN and CDR2 is FVKESK. The CDR3 is made up of 16 amino acids. V was pared by 0 bases and J by 0 bases, with 1 base of the junction left unmatched.